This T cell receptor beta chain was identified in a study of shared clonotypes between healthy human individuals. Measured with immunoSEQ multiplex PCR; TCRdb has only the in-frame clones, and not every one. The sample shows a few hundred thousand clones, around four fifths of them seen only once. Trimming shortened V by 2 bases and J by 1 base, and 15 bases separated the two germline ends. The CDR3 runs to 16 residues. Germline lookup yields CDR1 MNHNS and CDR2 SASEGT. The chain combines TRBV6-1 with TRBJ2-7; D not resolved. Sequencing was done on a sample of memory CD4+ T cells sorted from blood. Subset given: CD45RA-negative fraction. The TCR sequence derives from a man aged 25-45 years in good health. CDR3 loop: CASSEPAQFNSYEQYF. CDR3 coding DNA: TGTGCCAGCAGTGAACCCGCCCAGTTTAATTCCTACGAGCAGTACTTC.